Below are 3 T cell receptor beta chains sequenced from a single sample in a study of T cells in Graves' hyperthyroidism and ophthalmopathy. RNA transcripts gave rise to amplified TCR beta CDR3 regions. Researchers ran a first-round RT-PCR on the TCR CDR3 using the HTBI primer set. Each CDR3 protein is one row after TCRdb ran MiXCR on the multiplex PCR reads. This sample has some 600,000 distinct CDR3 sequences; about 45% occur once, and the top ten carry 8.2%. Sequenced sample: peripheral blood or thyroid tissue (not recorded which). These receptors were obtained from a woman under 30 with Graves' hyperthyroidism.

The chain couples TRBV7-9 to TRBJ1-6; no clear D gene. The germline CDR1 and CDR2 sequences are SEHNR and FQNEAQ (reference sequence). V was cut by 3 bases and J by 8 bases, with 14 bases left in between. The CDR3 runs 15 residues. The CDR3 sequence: CASSFALRPYSPLHF. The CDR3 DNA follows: TGTGCCAGCAGCTTTGCCCTACGACCGTATTCACCCCTCCACTTT.

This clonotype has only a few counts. CDR3 in amino acids: CASSEGIDRGRNYGYTF. The CDR3 DNA reads as TGTGCCAGCAGTGAGGGAATTGACAGGGGCCGGAACTATGGCTACACCTTC. J is TRBJ1-2 and V is TRBV2; 8 positions match TRBD1. V was clipped by 3 bases and J by 2 bases; unmatched bases: 11. The CDR3 has 17 residues. Germline V gene data show CDR1 as SNHLY and CDR2 as FYNNEI.

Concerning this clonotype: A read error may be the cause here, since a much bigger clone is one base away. CDR3 protein: CAISPRDTTYEQYF. CDR3 bases: TGTGCCATCAGTCCCCGGGACACAACCTACGAGCAGTACTTC. This chain uses TRBV10-3 with TRBJ2-7; a possible D gene is TRBD1 (6 bases). The CDR3 totals 14 residues. V was shortened by 5 bases and J by 2 bases, with 13 bases between the two germline ends. Germline V gene lookup returns CDR1 ENHRY and CDR2 SYGVKD.